The clone carrying this T cell receptor (beta chain) was seen just once. Its antigen is still unknown. This CDR3 has 16 amino acids. Trimming took 1 base from V and 8 from J, leaving 18 bases between them. Germline V gene data show CDR1 as MDHEN and CDR2 as SYDVKM. The data were obtained in a study of T cell repertoires in cytomegalovirus infection. Findings and caveats of the study: Individuals carrying CMV plus the relevant HLA were identified by cumulative frequency of public TCR beta families.

TCRdb reprocessed the reads with MiXCR, giving one entry per CDR3 protein. This repertoire shows around 140,000 distinct CDR3 sequences, more than 30% found once; its top ten account for around half. The chain combines TRBV28 with TRBJ2-1, with D perhaps matching TRBD1 (6 bases). Sequenced here: CD8+ T cells from cultured PBMCs, sampled from culture after CMV antigen stimulation. The clonotype comes from a human donor in good health (CMV status not recorded). Some clones in this sample may be carry-over from other donors' samples. The DNA for the CDR3 is TGTGCCAGCAGTTTATCTCCGGGACACCGAGGCGATGAGCAGTTCTTC. This codes for CASSLSPGHRGDEQFF. The entire variable domain, with the rest obtained from reference TRBV28 and TRBJ2-1, is as follows: DVKVTQSSRYLVKRTGEKVFLECVQDMDHENMFWYRQDPGLGLRLIYFSYDVKMKEKGDIPEGYSVSREKKERFSLILESASTNQTSMYLCASSLSPGHRGDEQFFGPGTRLTVL.